These 30 T cell receptor beta chains were sequenced from one sample in a study of breast tumors, draining lymph nodes, adjacent tissues. Samples came from axillary lymph nodes draining the breast cancer. TCRdb independently ran MiXCR on the multiplex PCR reads; one entry per CDR3 protein. This sample yields approximately 210,000 distinct CDR3 sequences, of which 32% are seen a single time; around 1.5% belongs to the top ten. The sequenced material came from axillary lymph node tissue. These receptors were collected from a female donor with breast cancer. Some clones in this sample may be carry-over from other donors' samples.

This clonotype was recorded at least ten times. The V gene is TRBV10-2, the J gene TRBJ1-4; the D is unclear. Germline values: CDR1 WSHSY, CDR2 SAAADI. V lost 3 bases and J 4 bases, leaving 12 bases between the germline ends. The CDR3 extends over 15 amino acids. CDR3 loop: CASSDVPAVNEKLFF. CDR3 nucleotide sequence: TGCGCCAGCAGTGATGTCCCGGCGGTTAATGAAAAACTGTTTTTT.

This clonotype was seen at least ten times. The chain joins TRBV14 to TRBJ2-7, with 8 bases fitting TRBD1. CDR3 size: 19 residues. With 2 bases clipped from V and 0 bases from J, the junction kept 15 bases outside the gene matches. Germline V gene sequence: CDR1 SGHDN, CDR2 FVKESK. CDR3 coding DNA: TGTGCCAGCAGCCAAAGAGGGCTTCAGTGGGACAGGAGCTCCTACGAGCAGTACTTC. Residues: CASSQRGLQWDRSSYEQYF.

This clonotype was detected only once. The chain employs TRBV5-5 and TRBJ2-6; 11 positions match TRBD2. V trimming: 0 bases; J trimming: 4 bases; junction bases outside the gene matches: 12. The CDR3 has 20 residues. Germline V gives CDR1 SGHKS, CDR2 YYEKEE (reference sequence). CDR3 sequence: CASSLEPGLAGGKGANVLTF. The CDR3 DNA reads TGTGCCAGCAGCTTGGAGCCCGGGCTAGCGGGAGGAAAAGGGGCCAACGTCCTGACTTTC.

This clonotype was found many times. The chain has TRBV5-1 and TRBJ2-5, with a weak D call TRBD2 (5 bases). Germline V CDR1 and CDR2: SGHRS, YFSETQ. Trimming left V 4 bases short and J 2 bases short, with 15 bases between. This CDR3 spans 15 amino acids. The CDR3 loop is CASSPTGLSQETQYF. CDR3 nucleotides: TGCGCCAGCAGCCCGACCGGACTCTCTCAAGAGACCCAGTACTTC.

With regard to this clonotype: With a much larger clone just one base away, this may be a read error. The chain couples TRBV6-2 or TRBV6-3 to TRBJ1-5; a possible D gene is TRBD1 (5 bases). The CDR3 has 14 residues. CDR1 is MNHEY, CDR2 SVGEGT, per germline. V lost 7 bases and J 2 bases, leaving 12 bases between the germline ends. The CDR3 loop is CASIETVRNQPQHF. CDR3 sequence (DNA): TGTGCCAGCATCGAGACAGTTCGCAATCAGCCCCAGCATTTT.

This clonotype occurred many times. V and J are TRBV7-3 and TRBJ2-2; tentative D call: TRBD2 (5 bases). V dropped 1 base and J dropped 5 bases, with 11 bases sitting between them. Germline-derived CDR1 and CDR2 are SGHTA and FQGTGA. CDR3 length equals 15 residues. CDR3 sequence: CASSLSGRETGELFF. CDR3 nucleotide sequence: TGTGCCAGCAGCTTAAGTGGGAGAGAGACCGGGGAGCTGTTTTTT. Together with reference TRBV7-3 and TRBJ2-2, the CDR3 gives the full variable domain: GAGVSQTPSNKVTEKGKYVELRCDPISGHTALYWYRQSLGQGPEFLIYFQGTGAADDSGLPNDRFFAVRPEGSVSTLKIQRTERGDSAVYLCASSLSGRETGELFFGEGSRLTVL.

This clonotype was recorded many times. The chain combines TRBV6-5 with TRBJ2-7, with a possible D match to TRBD1 (7 bases). The CDR3 loop spans 14 amino acids. Trimming stripped 0 bases from V and 4 bases from J, with 10 bases between. CDR1 and CDR2 from the germline V gene are MNHEY and SVGAGI. This chain's CDR3 is CASSYSRDSYEQYF. Written as DNA, the CDR3 is TGTGCCAGCAGTTACTCGCGGGACAGTTACGAGCAGTACTTC.

This clonotype showed up many times. The chain employs TRBV7-2 and TRBJ2-7, with 9 bases fitting TRBD1. J gave up 4 bases and V 6 bases, and 10 bases lay outside the gene matches. Germline V gene sequence: CDR1 SGHTA, CDR2 FQGNSA. There are 15 residues in the CDR3. The CDR3, as DNA: TGTGCCAGCAGATCTATAGGACAGGGGTTTTACGAGCAGTACTTC. It is translated as CASRSIGQGFYEQYF.

There are many counts of this clonotype. The J gene is TRBJ2-1, the V gene TRBV24-1, with 8 bases aligning to TRBD1. Trimming took 5 bases from V and 10 from J; bases not matched to a gene: 9. The CDR3 totals 14 residues. Germline V gives CDR1 KGHDR, CDR2 SFDVKD. CDR3 loop: CATSVNQGAFEQFF. The DNA for the CDR3 is TGTGCCACCAGTGTGAACCAGGGGGCATTCGAGCAGTTCTTC.

The table lists this clonotype with many counts. The chain carries TRBV20-1 and TRBJ2-1; 10 nucleotides match TRBD2. This CDR3 has 14 residues. Germline assignment: CDR1 DFQATT and CDR2 SNEGSKA (reference sequence). The ends lost 3 bases at V and 9 bases at J; junction bases unmatched: 8. The CDR3 protein is CSASGPLAGVEQFF. The DNA for the CDR3 is TGCAGTGCTAGCGGCCCCCTAGCGGGAGTTGAGCAGTTCTTC.

The genes are TRBV7-2 and TRBJ1-3; D is undetermined. Germline assignment: CDR1 SGHTA and CDR2 FQGNSA. This CDR3 has 14 residues. Trimming pared 8 bases from V and 0 bases from J, leaving 11 bases between. Here the CDR3 reads CASGSSISGNTIYF. DNA of the CDR3: TGTGCCAGCGGCTCCTCCATCTCTGGAAACACCATATATTTT. Full variable domain (remainder filled in from reference TRBV7-2 and TRBJ1-3): GAGVSQSPSNKVTEKGKDVELRCDPISGHTALYWYRQSLGQGLEFLIYFQGNSAPDKSGLPSDRFSAERTGGSVSTLTIQRTQQEDSAVYLCASGSSISGNTIYFGEGSWLTVV.

This clonotype was counted at least ten times. The V and J genes are TRBV6-2 or TRBV6-3 and TRBJ2-7; tentatively, D is TRBD1 (6 bases). Germline lookup yields CDR1 MNHEY and CDR2 SVGEGT. Trimming shortened V by 3 bases and J by 8 bases, and 11 bases separated the two germline ends. The CDR3 is 12 amino acids. The CDR3 protein is CASSYQDSKQYF. DNA of the CDR3: TGTGCCAGCAGTTATCAGGACAGCAAGCAGTACTTC.

This clonotype was counted only a few times. A read error may explain this, as a much larger clone is one base away. V usage is TRBV19 and J usage is TRBJ1-2; no definite D call. The V end was cut by 7 bases, the J end by 8 bases, with 11 bases between. This CDR3 has 11 amino acids. CDR1 and CDR2 (germline): LNHDA, SQIVND (reference sequence). CDR3 loop: CASTTYGGYTF. The CDR3 DNA sequence: TGTGCCAGTACCACCTATGGCGGCTACACCTTC.

A remark on this clonotype: Possible read error: a much larger clone is one base away. The chain joins TRBV6-6 to TRBJ2-1; D is unclear. This CDR3 is built from 13 residues. The germline V gene encodes CDR1 MNHNY and CDR2 SVGAGI (reference sequence). The V end lost 5 bases, the J end lost 3 bases, and 8 bases lay between the germline ends. CDR3 bases: TGTGCCAGCAGTCACTATCTCTACAATGAGCAGTTCTTC. This gives the protein CASSHYLYNEQFF.

This clonotype was observed a single time. A much larger clone lies a single base off, so this may be a read error. The chain joins TRBV6-2 or TRBV6-3 to TRBJ2-7; 8 bases are a match to TRBD2. The CDR3 extends over 17 amino acids. Germline V gene lookup returns CDR1 MNHEY and CDR2 SVGEGT. V gave up 2 bases and J gave up 1 base; unmatched junction bases: 10. The CDR3 region has the DNA TGTGCCAGCAGTTACCATAGACAAGCGGGAGTTTCCTACGAGCAGTACTTC. Residues: CASSYHRQAGVSYEQYF.

In this sample, this clonotype turned up a few times. A much larger clone lies one base from this, so it may be a read error. This chain uses TRBV6-4 with TRBJ2-5; tentatively, D is TRBD2 (6 bases). Trimming took off 5 bases at V and 7 bases at J, with 14 bases between the two ends. The CDR3 length is 13 residues. Germline values: CDR1 MRHNA, CDR2 SNTAGT. The DNA of the CDR3 is TGTGCCAGCAGTCACACATTAGCGGCGACCCAGTACTTC. Translated: CASSHTLAATQYF.

The table lists this clonotype with a few counts. A much larger clone differs from this one at a single base, so this may be a read error. The chain combines TRBV2 with TRBJ1-5; the D gene is possibly TRBD1 (5 bases). The CDR3 has 13 amino acids. The germline gives CDR1 SNHLY, CDR2 FYNNEI. This CDR3 reads CANSGGGNQPQHF. The DNA of the CDR3 is TGTGCCAACAGTGGAGGGGGCAATCAGCCCCAGCATTTT.

In this sample, this clonotype turned up many times. The CDR3 loop reads CASSPGQGVAKLFF. DNA for the CDR3: TGTGCCAGCTCACCGGGACAGGGGGTTGCAAAACTGTTTTTT. The V and J genes are TRBV18 and TRBJ1-4, with 11 bases identical to TRBD1. V gave up 3 bases and J gave up 10 bases; unmatched junction bases: 4. From germline, CDR1 is KGHSH and CDR2 LQKENI. CDR3 length: 14 amino acids.

This clonotype was detected many times. This sequence joins TRBV20-1 and TRBJ2-7; D might be TRBD2 (5 bases). CDR3 length: 13 amino acids. Trimming removed 6 bases at V and 2 bases at J, with 14 bases between. Per germline, CDR1 DFQATT and CDR2 SNEGSKA (reference sequence). The CDR3 reads CSAKPGLTYEQYF. In nucleotides, the CDR3 is TGCAGTGCAAAACCCGGACTCACCTACGAGCAGTACTTC.

This chain connects TRBV6-2 or TRBV6-3 to TRBJ2-5; D uncertain. The CDR3 is 15 residues long. Trimming took 4 bases from V and 2 from J, leaving 14 bases between them. CDR1 is MNHEY and CDR2 is SVGEGT in the germline V gene. The CDR3 is CASSLGLGRQETQYF. DNA of the CDR3: TGTGCCAGCAGTTTGGGTCTCGGACGACAAGAGACCCAGTACTTC.

Ten or more counts support this clonotype. V and J are TRBV29-1 and TRBJ2-7; 9 positions match TRBD1. V dropped 7 bases and J dropped 7; count of bases not matched to a gene: 8. The germline gives CDR1 SQVTM, CDR2 ANQGSEA. CDR3 length: 12 residues. As DNA, the CDR3 is TGCAGCGCCGAAGGGACAGGGAGGGAGCAGTACTTC. Encoded protein: CSAEGTGREQYF.

The V gene is TRBV7-9, the J gene TRBJ1-4, with D maybe TRBD1 (6 bases). Germline CDR1 SEHNR, CDR2 FQNEAQ (reference sequence). Trimming cost V 5 bases and J 8 bases, with 15 bases left between them. The CDR3 contains 14 residues. As DNA, the CDR3 is TGTGCCAGCAGCGGCGGGGGCCTCTGGGAAAAACTGTTTTTT. Translating it yields CASSGGGLWEKLFF.

This clonotype has a count of ten or more. This chain uses TRBV9 with TRBJ2-3, with TRBD2 identical over 8 bases. CDR1 is SGDLS, CDR2 YYNGEE, per germline. With V trimmed by 0 bases and J by 5 bases, 8 bases remained unmatched. There are 16 residues in the CDR3. Here the CDR3 DNA reads TGTGCCAGCAGCGTAGGACCAGCGGGAGTCGGAGATACGCAGTATTTT. Its protein product is CASSVGPAGVGDTQYF.

This clonotype has a count of ten or more. The CDR3 reads CASSLMGGGGQPQHF. The CDR3 nucleotides read TGCGCCAGCAGCTTGATGGGGGGAGGCGGCCAGCCCCAGCATTTT. V and J are TRBV5-1 and TRBJ1-5, with D maybe TRBD1 (5 bases). The CDR3 loop spans 15 amino acids. V was trimmed by 1 base and J by 7 bases, leaving 15 bases between them. Germline CDR1 reads SGHRS; CDR2 reads YFSETQ. The whole variable domain, remainder taken from reference TRBV5-1 and TRBJ1-5, is KAGVTQTPRYLIKTRGQQVTLSCSPISGHRSVSWYQQTPGQGLQFLFEYFSETQRNKGNFPGRFSGRQFSNSRSEMNVSTLELGDSALYLCASSLMGGGGQPQHFGDGTRLSIL.

This clonotype was counted at least ten times. V and J are TRBV7-6 and TRBJ2-1; 8 bases line up with TRBD1. The germline CDR1 and CDR2 sequences are SGHVS and FNYEAQ. CDR3 length: 14 amino acids. V lost 1 base to trimming and J lost 8 bases; unmatched junction nucleotides: 4. CDR3 loop: CASSLGTGFDEQFF. In nucleotides, the CDR3 is TGTGCCAGCAGCTTAGGGACAGGGTTCGATGAGCAGTTCTTC.

This clonotype was seen many times. The rearrangement joins TRBV18 to TRBJ2-1, with TRBD2 identical over 11 bases. Germline lookup yields CDR1 KGHSH and CDR2 LQKENI. This CDR3 comprises 15 residues. With V trimmed by 6 bases and J by 4 bases, 5 bases remained unmatched. The CDR3 bases are TGTGCCAGCTCTGCGGGACTAGCGGAGTACAATGAGCAGTTCTTC. Translating gives CASSAGLAEYNEQFF.

This clonotype has at least ten counts. This CDR3 is CASSHIQGEVQETQYF. CDR3 DNA: TGTGCCAGCAGCCATATCCAGGGGGAGGTCCAAGAGACCCAGTACTTC. The V and J genes are TRBV14 and TRBJ2-5, with D possibly being TRBD1 (7 bases). V dropped 3 bases and J dropped 1 base, with 15 bases sitting between them. This CDR3 is 16 amino acids long. CDR1 is SGHDN and CDR2 is FVKESK in the germline V gene.

To note about this clonotype: The DNA is left out, because the CDR3 cannot be placed on it with certainty; the CDR3 is given as TCRdb lists it. The genes are TRBV24-1 and TRBJ2-5. Germline CDR1 and CDR2: KGHDR and SFDVKD. Termini included, the CDR3 measures 19 amino acids. The CDR3 spells CATSDFEDGYTFGSGTQYF.

The genes are TRBV29-1 and TRBJ1-5; 7 bases fit TRBD1. This CDR3 region has 16 residues. Germline CDR1 SQVTM, CDR2 ANQGSEA. Trimming took 6 bases from V and 3 from J; bases not matched to a gene: 14. The CDR3, as DNA: TGCAGCGTCGACAGGACCACAGGGGCGTACAATCAGCCCCAGCATTTT. Protein product: CSVDRTTGAYNQPQHF.

This clonotype was counted ten times or more. The V call is TRBV19, the J call TRBJ2-1; 14 nucleotides line up with TRBD2. Germline V gives CDR1 LNHDA, CDR2 SQIVND (reference sequence). With 9 bases clipped from V and 4 bases from J, the junction kept 5 bases outside the gene matches. This CDR3 region has 15 residues. This CDR3 reads CASSGTSGGYNEQFF. The CDR3 DNA reads as TGTGCCAGCAGCGGGACTAGCGGGGGATACAATGAGCAGTTCTTC.